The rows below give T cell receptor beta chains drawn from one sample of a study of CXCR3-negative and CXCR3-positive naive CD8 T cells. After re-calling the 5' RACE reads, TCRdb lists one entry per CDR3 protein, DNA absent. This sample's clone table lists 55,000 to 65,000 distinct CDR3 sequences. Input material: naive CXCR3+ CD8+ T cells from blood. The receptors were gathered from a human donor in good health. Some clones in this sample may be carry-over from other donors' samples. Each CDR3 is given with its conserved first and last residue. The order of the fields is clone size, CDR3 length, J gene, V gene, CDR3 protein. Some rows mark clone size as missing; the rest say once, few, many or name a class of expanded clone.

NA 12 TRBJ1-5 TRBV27 CASSFFNQPQHF
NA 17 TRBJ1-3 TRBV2 CASSDFPAATSGNTIYF
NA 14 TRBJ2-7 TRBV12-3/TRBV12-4 CASSFEGSSYEQYF
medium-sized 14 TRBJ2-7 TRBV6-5 CASSYLGGGYEQYF
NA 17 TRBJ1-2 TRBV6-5 CASSYSMAGAANYGYTF
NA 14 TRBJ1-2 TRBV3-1 CASSLTGQGGGYTF
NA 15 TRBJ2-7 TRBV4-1 CASSSSGQGAYEQYF
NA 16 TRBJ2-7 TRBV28 CASSLLRPDISYEQYF
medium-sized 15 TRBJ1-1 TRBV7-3 CASSFLRRGATEAFF
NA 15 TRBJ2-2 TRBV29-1 CSGLTGGLNTGELFF
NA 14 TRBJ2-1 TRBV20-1 CSASRLGAYNEQFF
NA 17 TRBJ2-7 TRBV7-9 CASSPQGGDYHSYEQYF
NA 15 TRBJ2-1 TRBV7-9 CATSSGAISYNEQFF
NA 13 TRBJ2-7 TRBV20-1 CSARSGGSYEQYF
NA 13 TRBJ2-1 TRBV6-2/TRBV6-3 CASKLAGEGEQFF
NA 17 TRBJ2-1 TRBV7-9 CASPTRGQGMGHNEQFF
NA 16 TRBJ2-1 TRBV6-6 CASSTGGVESYNEQFF
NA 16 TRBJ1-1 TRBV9 CASTYIQGPLNTEAFF
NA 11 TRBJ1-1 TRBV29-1 CSVGGPTEAFF
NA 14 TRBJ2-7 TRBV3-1 CASSQSGLAYEQYF
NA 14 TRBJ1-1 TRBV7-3 CASSLSGMNTEAFF
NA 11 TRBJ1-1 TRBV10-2 CASTEGTEAFF
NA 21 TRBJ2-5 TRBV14 CASSQELAEHYEGFYQETQYF
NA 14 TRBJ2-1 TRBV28 CASSLGGQNNEQFF
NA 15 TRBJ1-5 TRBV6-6 CASSLGSLRVQPQHF
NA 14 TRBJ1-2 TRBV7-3 CASSPGLTSYGYTF
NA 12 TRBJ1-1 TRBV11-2 CASSLLFTEAFF
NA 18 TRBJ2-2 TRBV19 CASSIYSGDPANTGELFF
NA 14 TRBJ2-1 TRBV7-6 CASSLFDSYNEQFF
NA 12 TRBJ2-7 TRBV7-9 CASGTGAYEQYF
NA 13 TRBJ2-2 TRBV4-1 CASSWDRAGELFF
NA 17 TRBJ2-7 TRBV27 CASSSLILTGPAGEQYF
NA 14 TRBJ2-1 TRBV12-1 CASSSYGQYNEQFF
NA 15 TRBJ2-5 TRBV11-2 CASRGLAEFQETQYF
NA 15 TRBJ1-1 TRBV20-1 CSAHTESTPNTEAFF
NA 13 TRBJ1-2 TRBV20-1 CSASPRDSYGYTF
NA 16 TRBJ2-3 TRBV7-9 CASNPLVRGGGDTQYF
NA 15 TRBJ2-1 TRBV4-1 CASSPRAGGIDEQFF
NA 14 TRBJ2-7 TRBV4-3 CASSQDPTTYEQYF
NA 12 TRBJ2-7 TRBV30 CAWSVLGLGQYF
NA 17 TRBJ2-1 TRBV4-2 CASSQDLETTSYNEQFF